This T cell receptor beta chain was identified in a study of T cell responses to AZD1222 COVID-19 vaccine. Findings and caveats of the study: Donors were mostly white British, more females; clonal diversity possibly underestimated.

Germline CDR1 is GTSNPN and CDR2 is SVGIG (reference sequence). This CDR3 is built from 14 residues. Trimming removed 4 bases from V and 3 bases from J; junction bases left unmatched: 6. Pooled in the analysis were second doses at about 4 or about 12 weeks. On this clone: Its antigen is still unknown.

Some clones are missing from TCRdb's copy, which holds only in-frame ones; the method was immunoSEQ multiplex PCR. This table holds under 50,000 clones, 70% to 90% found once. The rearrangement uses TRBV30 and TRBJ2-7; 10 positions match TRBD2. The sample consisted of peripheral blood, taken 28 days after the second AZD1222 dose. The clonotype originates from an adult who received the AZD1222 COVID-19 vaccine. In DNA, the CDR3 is TGTGCCTGGACCGGACTAGCGGCCCACTACGAGCAGTACTTC. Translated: CAWTGLAAHYEQYF.